Presented here are 28 T cell receptor beta chains from one specimen sequenced in a study of control samples from healthy donors and cancer patients. Sequenced by immunoSEQ multiplex PCR; TCRdb stores in-frame clones only, minus some. The sample carries about 40,000 clones, 80% to 95% recorded once. The specimen was blood. Source of these receptors: a woman aged 50 to 65 in good health.

The chain combines TRBV11-2 with TRBJ2-3; D remains unclear. Trimming took off 6 bases at V and 0 bases at J, with 13 bases between the two ends. The CDR3 sequence is 15 residues long. The germline gives CDR1 SGHAT, CDR2 FQNNGV. The DNA for the CDR3 is TGTGCCAGCAGTAATTCAAGGACCAGCACAGATACGCAGTATTTT. It yields the protein CASSNSRTSTDTQYF.

This clone was seen a single time. The V gene is TRBV5-6, the J gene TRBJ1-2; 7 nucleotides match TRBD1. The germline CDR1 and CDR2 sequences are SGHDT and YYEEEE. This CDR3 is built from 15 residues. Unmatched junction bases numbered 8, after V lost 3 bases and J lost 3 bases. The CDR3 nucleotides are TGTGCCAGCAGCTATAGACAGGGAATAGACTATGGCTACACCTTC. It is translated as CASSYRQGIDYGYTF.

The chain links TRBV5-8 to TRBJ1-3; no firm D call. The V gene lost 1 base and the J gene lost 5 bases, with 13 bases spanning the gap. CDR3 length equals 15 residues. The germline CDR1 and CDR2 sequences are SGHTS and YDEGEE. The CDR3 DNA is TGTGCCAGCAGCTTGACCGGAGGGAGCAGAAACACCATATATTTT. It translates to CASSLTGGSRNTIYF.

The chain employs TRBV21-1 and TRBJ1-2. TRBV21-1 is labeled a pseudogene. This CDR3 comprises 15 residues. The CDR3 protein is CASSKGPNVSYGYTF. CDR3 sequence (DNA): TGTGCCAGCAGCAAAGGCCCCAACGTTAGCTATGGCTACACCTTC.

The V and J genes are TRBV6-1 and TRBJ2-3; D unresolved. Trimming took off 2 bases at V and 1 base at J, with 10 bases between the two ends. Per the germline V gene, CDR1 is MNHNS and CDR2 is SASEGT. The CDR3 covers 15 residues. The CDR3 protein is CASSEYSPRTDTQYF. CDR3 in DNA: TGTGCCAGCAGTGAATACAGCCCCCGCACAGATACGCAGTATTTT.

DNA of the CDR3: TGTGCCAGTAGTATAGAGGGACTAGCGGCGAGCACAGATACGCAGTATTTT. Protein: CASSIEGLAASTDTQYF. The chain employs TRBV19 and TRBJ2-3; 11 bases map to TRBD2. The CDR3 length is 17 residues. CDR1 and CDR2 from the germline V gene are LNHDA and SQIVND (reference sequence). J gave up 0 bases and V 0 bases, and 2 bases lay outside the gene matches.

As for this clone: The same CDR3 can be traced to other DNA sequences in this sample. The rearrangement links TRBV28 to TRBJ2-2; TRBD1 is a possible D gene (5 bases). CDR1 is MDHEN, CDR2 SYDVKM, per germline. V shed 6 bases and J shed 2 bases, with 7 bases lying between them. CDR3 length equals 13 residues. As DNA, the CDR3 is TGTGCCAGCAGGGACACTAACACCGGGGAGCTGTTTTTT. This translates into CASRDTNTGELFF.

This clone has just one count. The chain links TRBV18 to TRBJ1-2; possible D gene TRBD1, 6 bases. V shed 3 bases and J shed 0 bases, with 8 bases lying between them. The germline V gene has CDR1 KGHSH and CDR2 LQKENI. This CDR3 comprises 14 residues. CDR3 sequence (DNA): TGTGCCAGCTCACCGGACAGCCCTAACTATGGCTACACCTTC. Translated, it gives CASSPDSPNYGYTF. Full variable domain (missing parts from reference TRBV18 and TRBJ1-2): NAGVMQNPRHLVRRRGQEARLRCSPMKGHSHVYWYRQLPEEGLKFMVYLQKENIIDESGMPKERFSAEFPKEGPSILRIQQVVRGDSAAYFCASSPDSPNYGYTFGSGTRLTVV.

The chain joins TRBV5-1 to TRBJ2-7; 12 positions match TRBD2. The V gene's germline CDR1 is SGHRS and CDR2 YFSETQ. CDR3 length: 15 amino acids. Trimming took 3 bases from V and 3 from J; bases not matched to a gene: 4. This CDR3 reads CASSSRTSGVYEQYF. The CDR3 nucleotides read TGCGCCAGCAGCTCCCGGACTAGCGGGGTCTACGAGCAGTACTTC.

V and J are TRBV10-3 and TRBJ1-2, with D tentatively TRBD1 (6 bases). Germline CDR1 and CDR2: ENHRY and SYGVKD. The germline V and J ends were trimmed by 8 bases and 0 bases, with 16 bases remaining between them. There are 15 residues in the CDR3. The CDR3 sequence: CAIGKGGQANYGYTF. CDR3 sequence (DNA): TGTGCCATCGGAAAAGGGGGGCAGGCTAACTATGGCTACACCTTC.

The chain joins TRBV28 to TRBJ1-3, with TRBD1 matching over 7 bases. Per germline, CDR1 MDHEN and CDR2 SYDVKM. This CDR3 spans 16 amino acids. V lost 8 bases to trimming and J lost 0 bases; unmatched junction nucleotides: 10. CDR3 bases: TGTGCCAGCCGCACAGGGGCTGCTAGCTCTGGAAACACCATATATTTT. Protein product: CASRTGAASSGNTIYF.

The rearrangement links TRBV4-3 to TRBJ1-2, with a weak D call TRBD1 (6 bases). Looked up from germline, CDR1 is LGHNA and CDR2 is YSLEER. V was trimmed by 0 bases and J by 8 bases, leaving 25 bases between them. The CDR3 extends over 18 amino acids. The CDR3 reads CASSQEFNRDNRRGGYTF. CDR3 DNA: TGCGCCAGCAGCCAAGAATTTAACCGGGACAATCGAAGAGGCGGCTACACCTTC.

V gene TRBV6-5 combines with J gene TRBJ2-7, with D possibly being TRBD1 (6 bases). The CDR3 consists of 14 residues. Germline V gives CDR1 MNHEY, CDR2 SVGAGI. Trimming removed 9 bases from V and 5 bases from J, with 20 bases in between. CDR3 loop: CASRVTGLADEQYF. CDR3 bases: TGTGCCAGTAGAGTAACAGGGTTGGCGGACGAGCAGTACTTC.

J is TRBJ2-2 and V is TRBV27; 7 bases fit TRBD1. This CDR3 has 17 amino acids. From germline, CDR1 is MNHEY and CDR2 SMNVEV (reference sequence). The V segment lost 3 bases and the J segment 0 bases; nucleotides outside the gene matches: 7. This CDR3 is CASSFWGTVANTGELFF. The CDR3 DNA reads TGTGCCAGCAGTTTTTGGGGGACAGTCGCGAACACCGGGGAGCTGTTTTTT.

CDR3: CASSPHQGFEKLFF. The CDR3 region has the DNA TGTGCCAGCAGCCCCCATCAAGGCTTCGAAAAACTGTTTTTT. J is TRBJ1-4 and V is TRBV7-9, with unresolved D. The CDR3 consists of 14 residues. CDR1 SEHNR and CDR2 FQNEAQ come from the germline V gene (reference sequence). V was trimmed by 5 bases and J by 8 bases, leaving 15 bases between them.

The V gene is TRBV5-3, the J gene TRBJ2-3; D is unclear. Being an ORF, TRBV5-3 has a function that is uncertain. The CDR3 runs 14 residues. Trimming stripped 2 bases from V and 2 bases from J, with 9 bases between. The CDR3 nucleotides are TGTGCCAGAAGCTTCGGCAGGTTCACAGATACGCAGTATTTT. Its protein product is CARSFGRFTDTQYF.

This sequence joins TRBV5-6 and TRBJ1-1; the D is unclear. V was shortened by 2 bases and J by 3 bases, with 14 bases between the two germline ends. This CDR3 has 15 residues. Germline lookup yields CDR1 SGHDT and CDR2 YYEEEE. This chain's CDR3 is CASSFLRNRDTEAFF. CDR3 nucleotides: TGTGCCAGCAGCTTCCTCCGGAATCGGGACACTGAAGCTTTCTTT.

V is TRBV4-2 and J is TRBJ2-5, with D hard to call. This CDR3 has 12 amino acids. Between the trimmed V and J ends, which lost 0 bases and 2 bases, there was a span of 1 base. The germline CDR1 and CDR2 sequences are LGHNA and YNFKEQ. The CDR3 loop is CASSQDQETQYF. In DNA, the CDR3 is TGTGCCAGCAGCCAAGATCAAGAGACCCAGTACTTC.

The chain links TRBV9 to TRBJ2-3; D might be TRBD2 (6 bases). Germline values: CDR1 SGDLS, CDR2 YYNGEE. The V and J ends lost 0 bases and 1 base respectively, with 12 bases between them. The CDR3 sequence is 16 residues long. The CDR3, as DNA: TGTGCCAGCAGCGTAGGTGGGGGGTCGGGCACAGATACGCAGTATTTT. Amino acid sequence: CASSVGGGSGTDTQYF.

J is TRBJ1-5 and V is TRBV3-1 (or the pseudogene TRBV3-2); D remains ambiguous. The CDR3 sequence is 14 residues long. Trimming left V 6 bases short and J 0 bases short, with 9 bases between. Germline assignment: CDR1 LGHDT and CDR2 YNNKEL (reference sequence). CDR3 residues: CASSPRYSNQPQHF. The CDR3, as DNA: TGTGCCAGCAGTCCCAGGTATAGCAATCAGCCCCAGCATTTT.

V usage is TRBV5-5 and J usage is TRBJ2-2; 7 bases fit TRBD1. The CDR3 totals 15 residues. CDR1 and CDR2 (germline): SGHKS, YYEKEE (reference sequence). V gave up 5 bases and J gave up 3 bases; unmatched junction bases: 7. CDR3 coding DNA: TGTGCCAGCAGACCAAGGGACAGCTACACCGGGGAGCTGTTTTTT. Protein: CASRPRDSYTGELFF.

The chain combines TRBV25-1 with TRBJ1-6, with D maybe TRBD1 (6 bases). V was clipped by 4 bases and J by 7 bases, with 11 bases between them. Germline V lookup: CDR1 MGHDK, CDR2 SYGVNS. This CDR3 has 14 amino acids. CDR3 sequence: CASSVDRKNSPLHF. The CDR3 DNA sequence: TGTGCCAGCAGTGTGGACAGAAAAAATTCACCCCTCCACTTT.

The V and J genes are TRBV7-2 and TRBJ1-3; 12 bases are a match to TRBD1. CDR1 is SGHTA and CDR2 is FQGNSA in the germline V gene. Unmatched junction bases numbered 9, after V lost 1 base and J lost 8 bases. This CDR3 contains 17 residues. Here the CDR3 DNA reads TGTGCCAGCAGCTTAGATGGGACAGGGGGCGGATCGGACACCATATATTTT. Residues: CASSLDGTGGGSDTIYF.

The chain employs TRBV2 and TRBJ2-5; D gene uncertain. The V gene's germline CDR1 is SNHLY and CDR2 FYNNEI. The CDR3 runs 13 residues. V lost 3 bases, J lost 0 bases, and 5 bases lay in between. CDR3 amino acids: CASSDWYQETQYF. In DNA, the CDR3 is TGTGCCAGCAGTGACTGGTACCAAGAGACCCAGTACTTC.

CDR3 sequence reads: CASAPWGRQPQHF. The DNA for the CDR3 is TGTGCCAGCGCCCCCTGGGGCCGCCAGCCCCAGCATTTT. V gene TRBV28 combines with J gene TRBJ1-5; D may be TRBD1 (5 bases). The CDR3 totals 13 residues. V lost 8 bases, J lost 7 bases, and 15 bases lay in between. Germline V CDR1 and CDR2: MDHEN, SYDVKM.

In its sample, this clone was seen once. Other DNA sequences in this specimen translate into the identical CDR3. The chain has TRBV6-2 or TRBV6-3 and TRBJ1-1; D is unclear. V was cut by 2 bases and J by 1 base, with 11 bases left in between. The CDR3 contains 15 residues. Germline V lookup: CDR1 MNHEY, CDR2 SVGEGT. The CDR3 loop reads CASSYGGVGNTEAFF. Written as DNA, the CDR3 is TGTGCCAGCAGTTACGGAGGTGTGGGGAACACTGAAGCTTTCTTT.

This chain uses TRBV5-6 with TRBJ1-4, with D perhaps TRBD1 (6 bases). The V end was cut by 4 bases, the J end by 5 bases, with 15 bases between. CDR1 and CDR2 (germline): SGHDT, YYEEEE. This CDR3 is 15 amino acids long. CDR3 in DNA: TGTGCCAGCAGCCGCACCGGACAGACGAATGAAAAACTGTTTTTT. Translated: CASSRTGQTNEKLFF.

The V and J genes are TRBV27 and TRBJ2-2; TRBD2 might be the D (6 bases). Trimming took 6 bases from V and 5 from J, leaving 16 bases between them. CDR1 and CDR2 from the germline V gene are MNHEY and SMNVEV (reference sequence). CDR3 length: 15 residues. This CDR3 is CASSYPRAGTGELFF. Written as DNA, the CDR3 is TGTGCCAGCAGCTATCCACGGGCGGGAACCGGGGAGCTGTTTTTT.